The sequence of this TCR beta chain was determined in a study of T cell repertoires in cytomegalovirus infection (dated by TCRdb to the late 2010s). For the study in its entirety: Recently identified HLA-C-restricted CMV epitopes, whose presentation resists viral immunomodulation, were targeted by peptide stimulations together with well-studied HLA-B-restricted epitopes. Donor HLA type was relevant to the analysis, because carriage of CMV infection together with the matching HLA type was indicated by public TCR beta signatures. Study-wide conclusions, independent of this receptor: In the ex vivo response, HLA-C-restricted CMV-specific TCR beta clonotypes were dominant, and in two of eight donors the single most frequent clonotype came from this HLA-C-restricted group. In both this cohort and an independent cohort of some 350 donors, the cumulative frequency of public TCR beta family members distinguished carriers of CMV infection plus the relevant HLA type.

Sequencing was carried out with an Illumina HiSeq 1500. TCRdb passed the public sequencing reads through fastp at Q25 and MiXCR, retaining productive beta sequences. Entries that share a CDR3 protein sequence are merged under the most common genes and DNA. This sample is represented by about 920,000 distinct CDR3 sequences; less than 40% of them were singletons. The biggest ten clones account for over 13% of the sample. The treatment or condition label on this specimen signifies: in vitro stimulation with specific CMV peptide epitopes to enrich CMV-specific T cells. Of note for this clonotype: The antigen it recognizes is unknown. Base qualities were left out, and no much larger clone turns up one base away.

The sequence was collected from a human donor in good health (CMV status not recorded). Some clones in this sample may be carry-over from other donors' samples. The sequencing here drew on cultured CD8+ T cells from PBMCs, taken from culture after CMV antigen stimulation.

The base sequence is TGTGCCAGCAGCTCAATCCCGGGACAGTCCACAGATACGCAGTATTTT. Translated, this is CASSSIPGQSTDTQYF. The receptor chain draws on TRBV11-2 and TRBJ2-3, and 7 bases in between align with TRBD1. From a lookup of the germline V gene, CDR1 and CDR2 are SGHAT and FQNNGV. Spanning cysteine to phenylalanine, the CDR3 consists of 16 amino acids. Only the CDR3 DNA is retained, 48 bases long and in frame from the first base. Trimming takes 4 bases off V and 2 bases off J; junction bases not matched to a gene: 9.